Below are 13 T cell receptor beta chains sequenced from a single sample in a study of blood T cells in healthy people across ages. The second PCR ran roughly 6 to 12 cycles with a sample-barcoded 5' primer and J-beta primers. MiXCR, run by TCRdb on the 5' RACE reads, gives a single entry per CDR3 protein. Among about 1,400,000 distinct CDR3 sequences listed, roughly 45% were seen once. Source material: blood. All receptors derive from a woman aged 18-35 years in good health.

This clonotype came up a few times. This chain uses TRBV28 with TRBJ2-7; possible D gene TRBD1, 6 bases. The V gene's germline CDR1 is MDHEN and CDR2 SYDVKM. Trimming shortened V by 8 bases and J by 0 bases, and 11 bases separated the two germline ends. The CDR3 sequence is 13 residues long. As DNA, the CDR3 is TGTGCCAGCGGAAACAGGGTCTCCTACGAGCAGTACTTC. Amino acids: CASGNRVSYEQYF.

This clonotype has ten or more counts. The CDR3 DNA reads TGCAGTGCTCAAGGGACTAGCGGGACCCGCGGGCTCTACGAGCAGTACTTC. The encoded protein is CSAQGTSGTRGLYEQYF. This chain connects TRBV20-1 to TRBJ2-7; 13 bases are shared with TRBD2. The J segment lost 3 bases and the V segment lost 5 bases, leaving 13 bases of the junction unmatched. The germline CDR1 and CDR2 sequences are DFQATT and SNEGSKA (reference sequence). The CDR3 totals 17 residues.

This clonotype turned up a few times. The rearrangement links TRBV25-1 to TRBJ2-1, with no clear D. This CDR3 comprises 13 residues. Deletions cut 2 bases from V and 5 bases from J, with 7 bases between. From germline, CDR1 is MGHDK and CDR2 SYGVNS. In DNA, the CDR3 is TGTGCCAGCAGTGAAGGGGTTAACAATGAGCAGTTCTTC. This encodes CASSEGVNNEQFF.

The chain uses TRBV7-3 and TRBJ2-7; maybe TRBD1 (6 bases). The CDR3 is 15 amino acids. Germline V gene data show CDR1 as SGHTA and CDR2 as FQGTGA. Trimming took 1 base from V and 2 from J, leaving 12 bases between them. CDR3 residues: CASSLNPGTTYEQYF. CDR3 nucleotide sequence: TGTGCCAGCAGCTTAAATCCAGGGACAACCTACGAGCAGTACTTC.

The chain is built from TRBV12-3 or TRBV12-4 and TRBJ2-1; 15 bases fit TRBD2. The ends lost 6 bases at V and 8 bases at J; junction bases unmatched: 8. This CDR3 region has 16 residues. The CDR3 reads CASSPGLAGGLDEQFF. The CDR3 DNA reads TGTGCCAGCAGCCCAGGACTAGCGGGGGGGCTGGATGAGCAGTTCTTC.

The sample holds one count of this clonotype. V gene TRBV6-1 combines with J gene TRBJ2-1, with 7 bases fitting TRBD2. Germline V gives CDR1 MNHNS, CDR2 SASEGT. The CDR3 is 16 amino acids. The ends lost 0 bases at V and 6 bases at J; junction bases unmatched: 8. DNA of the CDR3: TGTGCCAGCAGTGAAGCGCTTCGGCTAGCGGTCAATGAGCAGTTCTTC. Its translation is CASSEALRLAVNEQFF.

The chain is built from TRBV11-2 and TRBJ2-4; TRBD1 agrees at 7 bases. This CDR3 has 17 residues. The V and J ends lost 4 bases and 0 bases, in that order; junction bases with no gene match: 9. Per germline, CDR1 SGHAT and CDR2 FQNNGV. The CDR3: CASSWKTGTLAKNIQYF. The CDR3, as DNA: TGTGCCAGCAGCTGGAAGACAGGGACCCTAGCCAAAAACATTCAGTACTTC. Filled out from reference TRBV11-2 and TRBJ2-4, the complete variable domain reads EAGVAQSPRYKIIEKRQSVAFWCNPISGHATLYWYQQILGQGPKLLIQFQNNGVVDDSQLPKDRFSAERLKGVDSTLKIQPAKLEDSAVYLCASSWKTGTLAKNIQYFGAGTRLSVL.

The V gene is TRBV28, the J gene TRBJ2-7; tentative D call: TRBD1 (6 bases). V was shortened by 7 bases and J by 2 bases, with 9 bases between the two germline ends. CDR1 and CDR2 from the germline V gene are MDHEN and SYDVKM. The CDR3 spans 12 residues. The CDR3 sequence is CASKQGTYEQYF. DNA of the CDR3: TGTGCCAGCAAGCAGGGGACCTACGAGCAGTACTTC.

This rearrangement joins TRBV4-2 to TRBJ1-2, with 9 positions matching TRBD1. Germline-derived CDR1 and CDR2 are LGHNA and YNFKEQ. The CDR3 has 19 residues. Trimming at V came to 0 bases and at J to 4 bases, leaving 15 bases not matched to a gene. The CDR3 nucleotides read TGTGCCAGCAGCCAAGATGTTTGGGGGACAGGGCGGAAAGGCTATGGCTACACCTTC. Residues: CASSQDVWGTGRKGYGYTF.

In the case of this clonotype: Sequence at one end of the junction differs from germline and may be a read error. The chain uses TRBV27 and TRBJ2-1; possibly TRBD2 for D (5 bases). The germline gives CDR1 MNHEY, CDR2 SMNVEV (reference sequence). The CDR3 extends over 13 amino acids. This CDR3 reads CASSPTGNNEQVF. CDR3 nucleotide sequence: TGTGCCAGCAGTCCTACGGGGAACAATGAGCAGGTCTTC.

This clonotype was found a few times. The chain links TRBV3-1 to TRBJ2-3, with 9 nucleotides matching TRBD1. Germline CDR1 LGHDT, CDR2 YNNKEL (reference sequence). CDR3 length: 15 residues. The trim removed 2 bases at V and 2 bases at J, leaving 2 bases unmatched. The CDR3 region has the DNA TGTGCCAGCAGCCAATGGACAGGGGACACAGATACGCAGTATTTT. Its protein is CASSQWTGDTDTQYF.

The chain carries TRBV7-8 and TRBJ2-5, with 9 bases fitting TRBD1. The CDR3 length is 15 residues. The germline CDR1 and CDR2 sequences are SGHVS and FQNEAQ. Trimming at V came to 3 bases and at J to 2 bases, leaving 4 bases not matched to a gene. The CDR3 is CASSFPGTGQETQYF. The CDR3 nucleotides are TGTGCCAGCAGCTTCCCCGGGACAGGGCAAGAGACCCAGTACTTC.

The chain joins TRBV2 to TRBJ2-1; 7 bases map to TRBD2. V was clipped by 6 bases and J by 5 bases; unmatched bases: 13. Germline V lookup: CDR1 SNHLY, CDR2 FYNNEI. The CDR3 length is 16 residues. Written as DNA, the CDR3 is TGTGCCAGCAGATCTCCGGGACTACAAGACCACAATGAGCAGTTCTTC. This translates into CASRSPGLQDHNEQFF.